A single sample is the source of the 32 T cell receptor beta chains below, sequenced in a study of blood T cell repertoires in COVID-19. Data came from immunoSEQ multiplex PCR; TCRdb stores just in-frame clones and leaves some out. There are approximately 210,000 clones in the sample; roughly nine tenths occur only once, and less than 2% lies in the top ten. The specimen sequenced was peripheral blood. These receptors were obtained from a man between 65 and 80 years old with acute or convalescent COVID-19.

J is TRBJ2-1 and V is TRBV7-3; 10 bases are shared with TRBD2. The J segment lost 4 bases and the V segment lost 2 bases, leaving 8 bases of the junction unmatched. Germline V gene sequence: CDR1 SGHTA, CDR2 FQGTGA. CDR3 length equals 17 residues. DNA of the CDR3: TGTGCCAGCAGCTTATCAGGGGGGACTAGCGCTTACAATGAGCAGTTCTTC. It specifies CASSLSGGTSAYNEQFF.

This clone showed up just a few times. The chain has TRBV2 and TRBJ2-1, with D maybe TRBD1 (5 bases). Germline lookup yields CDR1 SNHLY and CDR2 FYNNEI. Trimming cost V 7 bases and J 7 bases, with 23 bases left between them. The CDR3 is 16 amino acids. The CDR3 is CASTGWQGNYGNEQFF. CDR3 nucleotides: TGTGCCAGCACCGGATGGCAGGGAAATTATGGAAATGAGCAGTTCTTC. Full variable domain (rest looked up from reference TRBV2 and TRBJ2-1): EPEVTQTPSHQVTQMGQEVILRCVPISNHLYFYWYRQILGQKVEFLVSFYNNEISEKSEIFDDQFSVERPDGSNFTLKIRSTKLEDSAMYFCASTGWQGNYGNEQFFGPGTRLTVL.

The chain combines TRBV6-5 with TRBJ2-1; TRBD2 is a possible D gene (5 bases). The V gene lost 2 bases and the J gene lost 7 bases, with 9 bases spanning the gap. The CDR3 sequence is 13 residues long. CDR1 MNHEY and CDR2 SVGAGI come from the germline V gene. In DNA form, the CDR3 reads TGTGCCAGCAGTTACGGCGGGCCTAATGAGCAGTTCTTC. This sequence encodes CASSYGGPNEQFF.

About this clone: The sample holds other DNA sequences that translate to the same CDR3. The genes are TRBV19 and TRBJ1-1; D uncertain. The CDR3 totals 13 residues. Germline loops: CDR1 LNHDA, CDR2 SQIVND (reference sequence). V shed 3 bases and J shed 2 bases, with 7 bases lying between them. DNA of the CDR3: TGTGCCAGTAGTATTAAGAGAAACACTGAAGCTTTCTTT. Residues: CASSIKRNTEAFF.

This chain links TRBV7-8 with TRBJ1-5; perhaps TRBD1 as D (6 bases). The germline gives CDR1 SGHVS, CDR2 FQNEAQ. Trimming shortened V by 1 base and J by 4 bases, and 8 bases separated the two germline ends. The CDR3 has 14 residues. CDR3 amino acids: CASSLDRVNQPQHF. CDR3 bases: TGTGCCAGCAGCTTAGACAGGGTAAATCAGCCCCAGCATTTT.

The genes are TRBV5-4 and TRBJ2-1; 8 bases map to TRBD2. Trimming removed 0 bases from V and 4 bases from J; junction bases left unmatched: 6. The CDR3 loop spans 16 amino acids. Germline CDR1 and CDR2: SGHNT and YYREEE (reference sequence). The CDR3 region is CASSLAVTSEYNEQFF. The CDR3 nucleotides are TGTGCCAGCAGCTTGGCTGTGACTAGCGAATACAATGAGCAGTTCTTC.

This clone has ten or more counts. The chain joins TRBV4-3 to TRBJ1-4, with unresolved D. CDR3 length equals 17 residues. The germline V gene has CDR1 LGHNA and CDR2 YSLEER. The ends were cut back, 0 bases at V and 7 bases at J, with 18 bases in the middle. The CDR3 loop reads CASSQENTAKGGEKLFF. Written as DNA, the CDR3 is TGCGCCAGCAGCCAAGAAAATACGGCAAAGGGAGGTGAAAAACTGTTTTTT.

This clone turned up a few times. The V call is TRBV6-5, the J call TRBJ1-6; D ambiguous. This CDR3 comprises 13 residues. Germline V gives CDR1 MNHEY, CDR2 SVGAGI. V was pared by 4 bases and J by 10 bases, with 11 bases between. CDR3 DNA: TGTGCCAGCAGTTCACGGGGTTCCTCACCCCTCCACTTT. It translates to CASSSRGSSPLHF.

CDR3 DNA sequence: TGTGCCAGCAGACTATCCCGGACAGGGGGCAATGAGCAGTTCTTC. Its translation: CASRLSRTGGNEQFF. The rearrangement uses TRBV2 and TRBJ2-1; 10 bases are a match to TRBD1. Germline-derived CDR1 and CDR2 are SNHLY and FYNNEI. V shed 6 bases, J shed 6 bases, and the junction held 8 bases outside the gene matches. The CDR3 is 15 residues long.

The J gene is TRBJ2-1, the V gene TRBV6-5; TRBD2 matches at 11 bases. After removal of 7 bases from V and 8 bases from J, the junction contained 10 bases not matched to a gene. The CDR3 is 15 amino acids. The V gene's germline CDR1 is MNHEY and CDR2 SVGAGI. This chain's CDR3 is CASNPLAGESYEQFF. Here the CDR3 DNA reads TGTGCCAGCAATCCACTAGCGGGAGAGTCTTATGAGCAGTTCTTC.

This chain links TRBV30 with TRBJ2-7, with 10 bases aligning to TRBD2. V lost 6 bases and J lost 5; bases outside the gene matches: 16. CDR1 is GTSNPN and CDR2 is SVGIG in the germline V gene (reference sequence). This CDR3 is built from 16 residues. The CDR3 region is CACEWGGLAGVHEQYF. The CDR3 nucleotides read TGTGCCTGTGAGTGGGGGGGTCTAGCGGGAGTCCACGAGCAGTACTTC.

The CDR3 nucleotides are TGTGCCAGCAGCTTAGCCCGCGGGACGAACATTCAGTACTTC. This encodes CASSLARGTNIQYF. The chain combines TRBV13 with TRBJ2-4, with D possibly TRBD2 on 6 matching bases. Germline CDR1 reads PRHDT; CDR2 reads FYEKMQ (reference sequence). The CDR3 totals 14 residues. The ends were cut back, 1 base at V and 7 bases at J, with 11 bases in the middle.

The rearrangement links TRBV28 to TRBJ2-1; 9 nucleotides align to TRBD2. J lost 7 bases, V lost 4 bases, and 8 bases had no gene match. The germline V gene encodes CDR1 MDHEN and CDR2 SYDVKM. The CDR3 covers 15 residues. CDR3 amino acids: CASSYPGLARNEQFF. The CDR3 nucleotides are TGTGCCAGCAGTTACCCGGGACTAGCCAGAAATGAGCAGTTCTTC.

J is TRBJ1-4 and V is TRBV6-5; TRBD1 is a possible D gene (6 bases). Germline assignment: CDR1 MNHEY and CDR2 SVGAGI. The CDR3 spans 14 residues. V was clipped by 6 bases and J by 6 bases, with 14 bases between them. The CDR3 DNA sequence: TGTGCCAGCAGGTTGGGGGGGGCCGATGAAAAACTGTTTTTT. This translates into CASRLGGADEKLFF.

This clone was seen only once. This chain joins TRBV19 and TRBJ1-2; 7 bases are a match to TRBD1. The CDR3 spans 15 residues. CDR1 is LNHDA, CDR2 SQIVND, per germline (reference sequence). V lost 6 bases to trimming and J lost 2 bases; unmatched junction nucleotides: 9. The chain's CDR3 is CASRDGQVGNYGYTF. As DNA, the CDR3 is TGTGCCAGTAGAGATGGACAGGTGGGGAACTATGGCTACACCTTC.

V and J are TRBV5-4 and TRBJ1-2; perhaps TRBD1 as D (6 bases). The CDR3 is made up of 14 amino acids. Per germline, CDR1 SGHNT and CDR2 YYREEE (reference sequence). V was pared by 1 base and J by 5 bases, with 12 bases between. CDR3 sequence reads: CASSLPGAGYGYTF. CDR3 coding DNA: TGTGCCAGCAGCTTGCCAGGGGCAGGGTATGGCTACACCTTC.

CDR3 in amino acids: CASRGTGKSFFYEQYF. For the CDR3, the DNA is TGTGCCAGCAGAGGGACAGGGAAATCCTTTTTCTACGAGCAGTACTTC. The chain carries TRBV2 and TRBJ2-7, with 9 bases aligning to TRBD1. The CDR3 spans 16 residues. V was pared by 6 bases and J by 3 bases, with 12 bases of the junction left unmatched. From germline, CDR1 is SNHLY and CDR2 FYNNEI.

J is TRBJ2-1 and V is TRBV5-1; D unclear. Trimming left V 0 bases short and J 13 bases short, with 20 bases between. The CDR3 loop spans 15 amino acids. Germline CDR1 is SGHRS and CDR2 is YFSETQ. In nucleotides, the CDR3 is TGCGCCAGCAGCTTGGGGGTCGGAGTTCAGTCGTTCCAGTTCTTC. Protein: CASSLGVGVQSFQFF.

This chain joins TRBV5-1 and TRBJ2-2; maybe TRBD2 (5 bases). CDR1 and CDR2 (germline): SGHRS, YFSETQ. The CDR3 spans 14 residues. V was trimmed by 0 bases and J by 5 bases, leaving 8 bases between them. In DNA, the CDR3 is TGCGCCAGCAGCTTGGCCGGGGATACCGGGGAGCTGTTTTTT. It translates to CASSLAGDTGELFF.

This chain uses TRBV28 with TRBJ2-5; unclear D gene. V was trimmed by 4 bases and J by 5 bases, leaving 8 bases between them. The CDR3 runs 12 residues. The germline V gene encodes CDR1 MDHEN and CDR2 SYDVKM. This chain's CDR3 is CASSSPRETQYF. CDR3 DNA sequence: TGTGCCAGCAGTTCACCTCGGGAGACCCAGTACTTC.

The chain has TRBV2 and TRBJ2-7; D call uncertain. V was trimmed by 7 bases and J by 3 bases, leaving 13 bases between them. The CDR3 runs 13 residues. Germline V gene sequence: CDR1 SNHLY, CDR2 FYNNEI. CDR3 in DNA: TGTGCCAGCACCCGAGGTGCCATCTACGAGCAGTACTTC. Residues: CASTRGAIYEQYF. Drawing the rest from reference TRBV2 and TRBJ2-7, the complete variable domain is EPEVTQTPSHQVTQMGQEVILRCVPISNHLYFYWYRQILGQKVEFLVSFYNNEISEKSEIFDDQFSVERPDGSNFTLKIRSTKLEDSAMYFCASTRGAIYEQYFGPGTRLTVT.

This clone was seen only a few times. The chain is built from TRBV6-4 and TRBJ2-1, with TRBD2 matching over 9 bases. This CDR3 is 14 amino acids long. The trim removed 4 bases at V and 10 bases at J, leaving 8 bases unmatched. CDR1 is MRHNA and CDR2 is SNTAGT in the germline V gene. The CDR3 sequence is CASSAQREVGEQFF. CDR3 DNA sequence: TGTGCCAGCAGTGCCCAGCGGGAGGTAGGAGAGCAGTTCTTC.

The chain employs TRBV6-5 and TRBJ2-2, with 7 nucleotides matching TRBD1. The V and J ends lost 6 bases and 6 bases, in that order; junction bases with no gene match: 10. The germline gives CDR1 MNHEY, CDR2 SVGAGI. This CDR3 comprises 15 residues. This chain's CDR3 is CASSRQGLGAGELFF. For the CDR3, the DNA is TGTGCCAGCAGCCGACAGGGTCTAGGGGCCGGGGAGCTGTTTTTT.

The chain is built from TRBV5-1 and TRBJ2-7; D possibly corresponds to TRBD2 (5 bases). The CDR3 contains 13 residues. The germline gives CDR1 SGHRS, CDR2 YFSETQ. The V gene lost 2 bases and the J gene lost 5 bases, with 11 bases spanning the gap. This CDR3 is CASSFQWRDEQYF. DNA for the CDR3: TGCGCCAGCAGCTTTCAATGGCGGGACGAGCAGTACTTC.

The V call is TRBV12-3 or TRBV12-4, the J call TRBJ1-2; possible D gene TRBD1, 6 bases. The V gene lost 3 bases and the J gene lost 8 bases, with 10 bases spanning the gap. This CDR3 region has 12 residues. This CDR3 is CASSFARGGYTF. CDR3 sequence (DNA): TGTGCCAGCAGTTTTGCCAGGGGAGGCTACACCTTC.

The chain has TRBV19 and TRBJ2-6; possibly TRBD2 for D (5 bases). This CDR3 comprises 15 residues. Trimming took off 7 bases at V and 0 bases at J, with 10 bases between the two ends. CDR1 is LNHDA, CDR2 SQIVND, per germline (reference sequence). Written as DNA, the CDR3 is TGTGCCAGTAAAGGAGGCGCCTCTGGGGCCAACGTCCTGACTTTC. Translating it yields CASKGGASGANVLTF.

The rearrangement uses TRBV7-8 and TRBJ2-7, with no clear D. The germline V gene encodes CDR1 SGHVS and CDR2 FQNEAQ. The CDR3 sequence is 13 residues long. Trimming removed 5 bases from V and 0 bases from J, with 8 bases in between. The CDR3 loop is CASSRWSSYEQYF. DNA for the CDR3: TGTGCCAGCAGCCGTTGGAGCTCCTACGAGCAGTACTTC.

The chain carries TRBV10-3 and TRBJ1-1, with 7 bases that match TRBD1. CDR1 and CDR2 from the germline V gene are ENHRY and SYGVKD. V shed 6 bases, J shed 3 bases, and the junction held 4 bases outside the gene matches. The CDR3 consists of 13 residues. CDR3 in DNA: TGTGCCATCAGCGGACAGGTGGACACTGAAGCTTTCTTT. As protein: CAISGQVDTEAFF.

CDR3 residues: CAISESGQANTEAFF. The DNA for the CDR3 is TGTGCCATCAGTGAGTCGGGACAAGCGAACACTGAAGCTTTCTTT. The genes are TRBV10-3 and TRBJ1-1; tentative D call: TRBD1 (6 bases). V gave up 0 bases and J gave up 1 base, with 9 bases separating them. Germline V CDR1 and CDR2: ENHRY, SYGVKD. The CDR3 spans 15 residues.

In this sample, this clone turned up once. The chain carries TRBV6-6 and TRBJ1-1; maybe TRBD1 (5 bases). The CDR3 is made up of 13 amino acids. Trimming took off 6 bases at V and 1 base at J, with 9 bases between the two ends. The germline V gene encodes CDR1 MNHNY and CDR2 SVGAGI (reference sequence). The DNA for the CDR3 is TGTGCCAGCAGACAGGATTCGAACACTGAAGCTTTCTTT. Its protein product is CASRQDSNTEAFF.

J is TRBJ1-3 and V is TRBV5-6; 7 bases agree with TRBD1. CDR3 size: 15 residues. V was clipped by 4 bases and J by 2 bases; unmatched bases: 6. CDR1 SGHDT and CDR2 YYEEEE come from the germline V gene. The CDR3 region has the DNA TGTGCCAGCAGCCTCGACAGGGCTCCTGGAAACACCATATATTTT. This encodes CASSLDRAPGNTIYF.

The chain is built from TRBV7-2 and TRBJ2-7; 12 nucleotides agree with TRBD2. Germline V lookup: CDR1 SGHTA, CDR2 FQGNSA. This CDR3 is 15 amino acids long. V dropped 3 bases and J dropped 2; count of bases not matched to a gene: 2. The chain's CDR3 is CASSLGLAGPYEQYF. CDR3 bases: TGTGCCAGCAGCTTGGGACTAGCGGGCCCCTACGAGCAGTACTTC.